This TCR beta chain was obtained from a study of lymphopenia after photon versus proton radiotherapy. Assay: immunoSEQ multiplex PCR; the TCRdb copy retains only in-frame clones and omits some. The sample lists about 50,000 clones; around 83% were seen once. This CDR3 has 13 residues. Germline values: CDR1 KGHSH, CDR2 LQKENI. V lost 1 base and J lost 7, with 11 bases in between. The sequencing here drew on peripheral blood, taken from a patient treated with photon-based radiotherapy. The receptor was isolated from a man between 50 and 59 years old with gastric cancer. V and J are TRBV18 and TRBJ2-7; TRBD2 is a possible D gene (6 bases). The CDR3 loop is CASSPRAGLEQYF. The CDR3 DNA reads TGTGCCAGCTCACCACGGGCGGGGCTAGAGCAGTACTTC.